The rows below give T cell receptor beta chains drawn from one sample of a study of CD8+CD57+ T cells in acquired aplastic anemia. Via MiXCR, TCRdb re-called the reads, giving one row per CDR3 protein. The table records some 200,000 distinct CDR3 sequences, around 63% of them present only once. Sequencing input: sorted CD4+, CD8+, or CD8+CD57+ T cells (not recorded which) from PBMCs. The receptor set was obtained from a human donor in good health. Each CDR3 is given with its conserved first and last residue. D genes are given only for firm matches. Clone size is stated in some rows and not others, as once, few, many or a class when expanded.

d_call: TRBD1
v_call: TRBV24-1
clone_size: NA
j_call: TRBJ2-7
cdr3_aa: CATSDFQQGAYEQYF
cdr3_nt: TGTGCCACCAGTGATTTCCAACAGGGGGCCTACGAGCAGTACTTC

d_call: TRBD1
v_call: TRBV2
clone_size: NA
j_call: TRBJ2-2
cdr3_aa: CASRGQGGGELFF
cdr3_nt: TGTGCCAGCAGAGGACAGGGTGGCGGGGAGCTGTTTTTT

d_call: TRBD1
v_call: TRBV7-6
clone_size: NA
j_call: TRBJ2-7
cdr3_aa: CASSLYQTGPLGYEQYF
cdr3_nt: TGTGCCAGCAGCTTGTACCAGACAGGGCCTTTGGGCTACGAGCAGTACTTC

d_call: NA
v_call: TRBV12-3/TRBV12-4
clone_size: NA
j_call: TRBJ2-7
cdr3_aa: CASSSSTDLTYEQYF
cdr3_nt: TGTGCCAGCAGTTCCTCGACAGATCTTACCTACGAGCAGTACTTC

d_call: NA
v_call: TRBV10-3
clone_size: NA
j_call: TRBJ2-7
cdr3_aa: CTIRTTGVAYEQYF
cdr3_nt: TGTACCATCAGGACTACAGGGGTTGCCTACGAACAGTACTTC

d_call: TRBD1
v_call: TRBV24-1
clone_size: NA
j_call: TRBJ2-7
cdr3_aa: CATSESGQELYYEQYF
cdr3_nt: TGTGCCACCAGTGAGTCGGGACAGGAGCTTTACTACGAGCAGTACTTC

d_call: NA
v_call: TRBV9
clone_size: NA
j_call: TRBJ2-3
cdr3_aa: CASSVGGAGEQYF
cdr3_nt: TGTGCCAGCAGCGTAGGGGGGGCAGGAGAGCAGTATTTT

d_call: NA
v_call: TRBV7-9
clone_size: once
j_call: TRBJ2-7
cdr3_aa: CASSFGQREQYF
cdr3_nt: TGTGCCAGCAGCTTCGGACAGCGCGAGCAGTACTTC

d_call: NA
v_call: TRBV24-1
clone_size: NA
j_call: TRBJ2-3
cdr3_aa: CATSDSSLASTDTQYF
cdr3_nt: TGTGCCACCAGTGATTCGTCTCTAGCGAGCACAGATACGCAGTATTTT

d_call: TRBD2
v_call: TRBV20-1
clone_size: NA
j_call: TRBJ2-7
cdr3_aa: CSATGTSNHEQYF
cdr3_nt: TGCAGTGCGACCGGGACTAGTAACCACGAGCAGTACTTC

d_call: TRBD1
v_call: TRBV3-1
clone_size: NA
j_call: TRBJ2-7
cdr3_aa: CASSQEGRDRVGEQYF
cdr3_nt: TGTGCCAGCAGCCAAGAAGGTCGGGACAGGGTAGGAGAGCAGTACTTC

d_call: NA
v_call: TRBV7-6
clone_size: NA
j_call: TRBJ2-3
cdr3_aa: CASSLASRDTQYF
cdr3_nt: TGTGCCAGCAGCTTAGCTTCTCGAGATACGCAGTATTTT

d_call: NA
v_call: TRBV6-2/TRBV6-3
clone_size: few
j_call: TRBJ2-7
cdr3_aa: CASSSALTPYGQYF
cdr3_nt: TGTGCCAGCAGTTCCGCACTGACCCCTTACGGGCAGTACTTC

d_call: TRBD1
v_call: TRBV19
clone_size: NA
j_call: TRBJ2-1
cdr3_aa: CASSIGTGDYNEQFF
cdr3_nt: TGTGCCAGTAGTATCGGGACAGGAGACTACAATGAGCAGTTCTTC

d_call: NA
v_call: TRBV7-9
clone_size: many
j_call: TRBJ2-7
cdr3_aa: CASSLVDSSYEQYF
cdr3_nt: TGTGCCAGCAGCTTAGTGGACAGCTCCTACGAGCAGTACTTC

d_call: TRBD2
v_call: TRBV19
clone_size: NA
j_call: TRBJ2-5
cdr3_aa: CASNRRREETQYF
cdr3_nt: TGTGCCAGTAATCGTCGGCGGGAGGAGACCCAGTACTTC

d_call: NA
v_call: TRBV19
clone_size: NA
j_call: TRBJ1-5
cdr3_aa: CASSAGLGNQPQHF
cdr3_nt: TGTGCCAGTAGCGCGGGATTGGGCAATCAGCCCCAGCATTTT

d_call: NA
v_call: TRBV7-3
clone_size: NA
j_call: TRBJ1-2
cdr3_aa: CASSRTDTNYGYTF
cdr3_nt: TGTGCCAGCAGCAGGACGGATACTAACTATGGCTACACCTTC

d_call: NA
v_call: TRBV20-1
clone_size: NA
j_call: TRBJ1-3
cdr3_aa: CSAREAGTGNTIYF
cdr3_nt: TGCAGTGCTAGAGAGGCAGGTACTGGAAACACCATATATTTT

d_call: NA
v_call: TRBV10-1
clone_size: NA
j_call: TRBJ1-3
cdr3_aa: CASSGSGGLLWGNTIYF
cdr3_nt: TGCGCCAGCAGTGGGAGTGGGGGCCTCCTCTGGGGAAACACCATATATTTT

d_call: NA
v_call: TRBV20-1
clone_size: many
j_call: TRBJ2-3
cdr3_aa: CSARRGDTQYF
cdr3_nt: TGCAGTGCTAGACGGGGGGATACGCAGTATTTT

d_call: NA
v_call: TRBV4-1
clone_size: many
j_call: TRBJ2-7
cdr3_aa: CASSQSQGGYEQYF
cdr3_nt: TGCGCCAGCAGCCAAAGTCAGGGGGGGTACGAGCAGTACTTC

d_call: TRBD1
v_call: TRBV7-9
clone_size: NA
j_call: TRBJ1-5
cdr3_aa: CASSGGTGGNQPQHF
cdr3_nt: TGTGCCAGCAGCGGGGGGACAGGGGGAAATCAGCCCCAGCATTTT

d_call: NA
v_call: TRBV14
clone_size: many
j_call: TRBJ1-1
cdr3_aa: CASSQEQKNTEAFF
cdr3_nt: TGTGCCAGCAGCCAAGAACAAAAGAACACTGAAGCTTTCTTT

d_call: TRBD1
v_call: TRBV24-1
clone_size: NA
j_call: TRBJ1-4
cdr3_aa: CATSATGTANEKLFF
cdr3_nt: TGTGCCACCAGTGCCACCGGGACAGCTAATGAAAAACTGTTTTTT

d_call: TRBD2
v_call: TRBV25-1
clone_size: NA
j_call: TRBJ2-3
cdr3_aa: CASSEWASGSGADTQYF
cdr3_nt: TGTGCCAGCAGTGAATGGGCTAGCGGGAGTGGGGCAGATACGCAGTATTTT

d_call: NA
v_call: TRBV4-1
clone_size: NA
j_call: TRBJ2-5
cdr3_aa: CASSQDVYRQETQYF
cdr3_nt: TGCGCCAGTAGCCAAGATGTCTACAGGCAAGAGACCCAGTACTTC

d_call: TRBD1
v_call: TRBV2
clone_size: few
j_call: TRBJ2-2
cdr3_aa: CASTPVTGATGELFF
cdr3_nt: TGTGCCAGCACCCCTGTCACAGGGGCGACCGGGGAGCTGTTTTTT

d_call: NA
v_call: TRBV5-5
clone_size: NA
j_call: TRBJ2-7
cdr3_aa: CASSFGRNYEQYF
cdr3_nt: TGTGCCAGCAGCTTTGGCAGGAACTACGAGCAGTACTTC

d_call: NA
v_call: TRBV2
clone_size: once
j_call: TRBJ1-4
cdr3_aa: CASSERGTNEKLFF
cdr3_nt: TGTGCCAGCAGTGAAAGAGGGACTAATGAAAAACTGTTTTTT

d_call: TRBD1
v_call: TRBV7-9
clone_size: NA
j_call: TRBJ2-7
cdr3_aa: CASSWDSPYEQYF
cdr3_nt: TGTGCCAGCAGCTGGGACAGCCCCTACGAGCAGTACTTC

d_call: NA
v_call: TRBV7-3
clone_size: NA
j_call: TRBJ1-5
cdr3_aa: CASSWGETRGNQPQHF
cdr3_nt: TGTGCCAGCAGCTGGGGGGAGACCCGCGGCAATCAGCCCCAGCATTTT

d_call: NA
v_call: TRBV7-8
clone_size: once
j_call: TRBJ2-3
cdr3_aa: CASRPSGTDTQYF
cdr3_nt: TGTGCCAGCAGACCGTCGGGCACAGATACGCAGTATTTT

d_call: NA
v_call: TRBV7-9
clone_size: once
j_call: TRBJ1-2
cdr3_aa: CASSPRALSGNTF
cdr3_nt: TGTGCCAGCAGCCCTCGGGCGCTCTCTGGAAACACCTTC

d_call: NA
v_call: TRBV6-5
clone_size: many
j_call: TRBJ2-2
cdr3_aa: CASSYTLPMTPTGELFF
cdr3_nt: TGTGCCAGCAGTTACACCTTACCGATGACACCGACCGGGGAGCTGTTTTTT

d_call: NA
v_call: TRBV15
clone_size: NA
j_call: TRBJ2-5
cdr3_aa: CATSRNLGGETQYF
cdr3_nt: TGTGCCACCAGCAGAAATTTGGGCGGGGAAACCCAGTACTTC

d_call: NA
v_call: TRBV4-3
clone_size: NA
j_call: TRBJ2-5
cdr3_aa: CASSQWSGGETQYF
cdr3_nt: TGCGCCAGCAGCCAGTGGTCGGGTGGGGAGACCCAGTACTTC

d_call: NA
v_call: TRBV7-6
clone_size: NA
j_call: TRBJ2-1
cdr3_aa: CASSLRGVYNEQFF
cdr3_nt: TGTGCCAGCAGCTTAAGGGGGGTCTACAATGAGCAGTTCTTC

d_call: NA
v_call: TRBV27
clone_size: many
j_call: TRBJ2-7
cdr3_aa: CASRFSSYEQYF
cdr3_nt: TGTGCCAGCAGGTTTAGCTCCTACGAGCAGTACTTC

d_call: NA
v_call: TRBV7-8
clone_size: NA
j_call: TRBJ1-5
cdr3_aa: CASSLGGTPSNQPQHF
cdr3_nt: TGTGCCAGCAGCTTAGGGGGGACTCCAAGCAATCAGCCCCAGCATTTT

d_call: NA
v_call: TRBV5-1
clone_size: once
j_call: TRBJ2-6
cdr3_aa: CASSLVSPRQSGANVLTF
cdr3_nt: TGCGCCAGCAGCTTGGTTTCACCGCGACAGTCGGGGGCCAACGTCCTGACTTTC

d_call: NA
v_call: TRBV20-1
clone_size: NA
j_call: TRBJ1-5
cdr3_aa: CSALAGRQPQHF
cdr3_nt: TGCAGTGCCCTCGCAGGACGTCAGCCCCAGCATTTT

d_call: NA
v_call: TRBV19
clone_size: many
j_call: TRBJ2-1
cdr3_aa: CASSIQGGGGNEQFF
cdr3_nt: TGTGCCAGTAGTATTCAGGGGGGGGGGGGCAATGAGCAGTTCTTC

d_call: NA
v_call: TRBV29-1
clone_size: NA
j_call: TRBJ1-1
cdr3_aa: CSVHRDGVTEAFF
cdr3_nt: TGCAGCGTCCACAGGGACGGGGTGACTGAAGCTTTCTTT

d_call: TRBD1
v_call: TRBV28
clone_size: NA
j_call: TRBJ1-5
cdr3_aa: CASSKPDRGYSNQPQHF
cdr3_nt: TGTGCCAGCAGCAAGCCCGACAGGGGGTATAGCAATCAGCCCCAGCATTTT

d_call: NA
v_call: TRBV7-2
clone_size: NA
j_call: TRBJ1-1
cdr3_aa: CASSLAGTYTTEAFF
cdr3_nt: TGTGCCAGCAGCTTAGCAGGGACCTACACCACTGAAGCTTTCTTT

d_call: TRBD2
v_call: TRBV5-1
clone_size: NA
j_call: TRBJ2-7
cdr3_aa: CASKPISGYEQYF
cdr3_nt: TGCGCCAGCAAACCGATTAGCGGGTACGAGCAGTACTTC

d_call: NA
v_call: TRBV7-8
clone_size: many
j_call: TRBJ1-1
cdr3_aa: CASSLAGFGTEAFF
cdr3_nt: TGTGCCAGCAGCTTAGCTGGGTTTGGCACTGAAGCTTTCTTT

d_call: NA
v_call: TRBV7-9
clone_size: NA
j_call: TRBJ1-2
cdr3_aa: CASSHPGNYGYTF
cdr3_nt: TGTGCCAGCAGCCATCCGGGCAACTATGGCTACACCTTC

d_call: NA
v_call: TRBV2
clone_size: NA
j_call: TRBJ2-1
cdr3_aa: CASRQDGNYNEQFF
cdr3_nt: TGTGCCAGCAGGCAGGACGGAAACTACAATGAGCAGTTCTTC

d_call: TRBD2
v_call: TRBV20-1
clone_size: many
j_call: TRBJ2-5
cdr3_aa: CSARAPGTSGSRLETQYF
cdr3_nt: TGCAGTGCTAGAGCCCCCGGGACTAGCGGGAGTCGGTTAGAGACCCAGTACTTC

d_call: NA
v_call: TRBV7-3
clone_size: few
j_call: TRBJ1-2
cdr3_aa: CASSAGHGYTF
cdr3_nt: TGTGCCAGCAGCGCGGGACATGGCTACACCTTC

d_call: NA
v_call: TRBV9
clone_size: NA
j_call: TRBJ1-6
cdr3_aa: CASSVELVNSPLHF
cdr3_nt: TGTGCCAGCAGCGTAGAGTTGGTAAACTCACCCCTCCACTTT

d_call: NA
v_call: TRBV7-3
clone_size: NA
j_call: TRBJ2-3
cdr3_aa: CASSLIGGLGTDTQYF
cdr3_nt: TGTGCCAGCAGCTTAATCGGGGGCTTGGGGACAGATACGCAGTATTTT

d_call: NA
v_call: TRBV7-6
clone_size: many
j_call: TRBJ1-4
cdr3_aa: CASSPTWTAEKLFF
cdr3_nt: TGTGCCAGCAGTCCCACTTGGACAGCTGAAAAACTGTTTTTT